The 18 T cell receptor beta chains below were found in one sample sequenced in a study of blood T cell repertoires in COVID-19. Only in-frame clones appear in the TCRdb table, and some are missing; sequencing was by immunoSEQ multiplex PCR. The table shows a few hundred thousand clones, with 86% occurring only once. The sequencing sample was made of peripheral blood. The origin of the receptors is a man younger than 30 with active or convalescent COVID-19.

V and J are TRBV9 and TRBJ2-1; 9 bases agree with TRBD2. V gave up 3 bases and J gave up 2 bases; unmatched junction bases: 3. This CDR3 has 15 amino acids. Germline V gene sequence: CDR1 SGDLS, CDR2 YYNGEE. CDR3 residues: CASSAAGGTYNEQFF. Written as DNA, the CDR3 is TGTGCCAGCAGCGCGGCGGGGGGGACCTACAATGAGCAGTTCTTC.

A few counts support this clone. The rearrangement links TRBV30 to TRBJ2-2, with 8 bases identical to TRBD1. The germline CDR1 and CDR2 sequences are GTSNPN and SVGIG (reference sequence). Trimming took 3 bases from V and 3 from J; bases not matched to a gene: 6. The CDR3 is made up of 15 amino acids. The CDR3 bases are TGTGCCTGGAGGAGTCTGGACAGGGACACCGGGGAGCTGTTTTTT. Translating it yields CAWRSLDRDTGELFF.

V usage is TRBV9 and J usage is TRBJ2-5, with 10 bases identical to TRBD2. CDR1 and CDR2 from the germline V gene are SGDLS and YYNGEE. The CDR3 contains 14 residues. After removal of 3 bases from V and 6 bases from J, the junction contained 5 bases not matched to a gene. The CDR3 DNA sequence: TGTGCCAGCAGCGGTCGTAGCGGGGGGCAGACCCAGTACTTC. Encoded protein: CASSGRSGGQTQYF.

The chain couples TRBV7-3 to TRBJ2-3; the D gene is possibly TRBD2 (5 bases). The CDR3 consists of 14 residues. Germline-derived CDR1 and CDR2 are SGHTA and FQGTGA. Trimming took 5 bases from V and 2 from J, leaving 11 bases between them. CDR3 sequence reads: CASSLARDTDTQYF. The CDR3 nucleotides read TGTGCCAGCAGCCTAGCCCGCGACACAGATACGCAGTATTTT.

The chain links TRBV13 to TRBJ1-2, with a weak D call TRBD1 (6 bases). Germline lookup yields CDR1 PRHDT and CDR2 FYEKMQ (reference sequence). Deletions cut 4 bases from V and 13 bases from J, with 19 bases between. This CDR3 comprises 13 residues. The CDR3 region is CASSSHLQGLFTF. CDR3 sequence (DNA): TGTGCCAGCAGCTCCCACTTACAGGGTCTCTTCACCTTC.

Only a few counts were recorded for this clone. The chain has TRBV4-2 and TRBJ2-7; TRBD2 matches at 11 bases. Germline V gene lookup returns CDR1 LGHNA and CDR2 YNFKEQ. J lost 4 bases, V lost 0 bases, and 2 bases had no gene match. The CDR3 has 15 amino acids. As DNA, the CDR3 is TGTGCCAGCAGCCAAGAAGGGACTAGCGGTTACGAGCAGTACTTC. Amino acids: CASSQEGTSGYEQYF.

The chain couples TRBV10-3 to TRBJ1-4; 7 bases fit TRBD1. V lost 0 bases and J lost 7; bases outside the gene matches: 8. The length of the CDR3 is 16 residues. CDR1 and CDR2 from the germline V gene are ENHRY and SYGVKD. The CDR3 nucleotides read TGTGCCATCAGTGAGTCGAGGACAGGAGGAGGTGAAAAACTGTTTTTT. Translating it yields CAISESRTGGGEKLFF.

This clone has only a few counts. This chain connects TRBV14 to TRBJ2-2; no definite D call. Per germline, CDR1 SGHDN and CDR2 FVKESK. The CDR3 is 14 amino acids. With 4 bases removed from V and 1 base from J, the gap between germline ends came to 7 bases. CDR3 DNA sequence: TGTGCCAGCAGCCCGGTGCGGAACACCGGGGAGCTGTTTTTT. It yields the protein CASSPVRNTGELFF.

V gene TRBV29-1 combines with J gene TRBJ1-1, with 7 bases matching TRBD1. V trimming: 8 bases; J trimming: 8 bases; junction bases outside the gene matches: 11. The CDR3 loop spans 12 amino acids. Germline CDR1 SQVTM, CDR2 ANQGSEA. The CDR3 coding sequence is TGCAGCACCCGGACAGGCAGCGACGAAGCTTTCTTT. Translated, it gives CSTRTGSDEAFF. The variable domain in full, completed from reference TRBV29-1 and TRBJ1-1, reads SAVISQKPSRDICQRGTSLTIQCQVDSQVTMMFWYRQQPGQSLTLIATANQGSEATYESGFVIDKFPISRPNLTFSTLTVSNMSPEDSSIYLCSTRTGSDEAFFGQGTRLTVV.

The chain combines TRBV7-9 with TRBJ1-2, with no clear D. Per germline, CDR1 SEHNR and CDR2 FQNEAQ (reference sequence). The V and J ends lost 2 bases and 8 bases respectively, with 12 bases between them. CDR3 length equals 13 residues. The CDR3 DNA follows: TGTGCCAGCAGCTTAATTCCGGAGGACGGCTACACCTTC. It is translated as CASSLIPEDGYTF. The complete variable domain, with remaining parts taken from reference TRBV7-9 and TRBJ1-2, reads DTGVSQNPRHKITKRGQNVTFRCDPISEHNRLYWYRQTLGQGPEFLTYFQNEAQLEKSRLLSDRFSAERPKGSFSTLEIQRTEQGDSAMYLCASSLIPEDGYTFGSGTRLTVV.

The chain joins TRBV2 to TRBJ1-6, with D uncertain. The CDR3 contains 13 residues. Trimming removed 9 bases at V and 8 bases at J, with 14 bases between. Germline CDR1 reads SNHLY; CDR2 reads FYNNEI. CDR3 nucleotides: TGTGCCAGTGGAGGGATTTTTGATTCACCCCTCCACTTT. Residues: CASGGIFDSPLHF.

V usage is TRBV24-1 and J usage is TRBJ1-2; 8 nucleotides match TRBD1. CDR3 length equals 17 residues. CDR1 is KGHDR and CDR2 is SFDVKD in the germline V gene. J lost 5 bases, V lost 4 bases, and 14 bases had no gene match. The CDR3 nucleotides are TGTGCCACCAGTGACACCGGCGCGTCAGGGGGCAATTATGGCTACACCTTC. Amino acids: CATSDTGASGGNYGYTF.

The chain has TRBV30 and TRBJ1-4, with TRBD1 identical over 8 bases. Trimming cost V 2 bases and J 11 bases; bases outside gene matches: 7. Germline loops: CDR1 GTSNPN, CDR2 SVGIG (reference sequence). This CDR3 has 13 residues. CDR3 nucleotides: TGTGCCTGGAGTAGACAGGGGAGAGAGAAACTGTTTTTT. It codes for CAWSRQGREKLFF.

The chain has TRBV29-1 and TRBJ1-3; no clear D gene. This CDR3 comprises 14 residues. Germline V CDR1 and CDR2: SQVTM, ANQGSEA. Trimming left V 4 bases short and J 0 bases short, with 10 bases between. The CDR3 DNA follows: TGCAGCGTTGTTTACGGTCCCTCTGGAAACACCATATATTTT. Residues: CSVVYGPSGNTIYF.

The chain links TRBV5-1 to TRBJ2-3; possibly TRBD2 for D (6 bases). V gave up 1 base and J gave up 4 bases, with 16 bases separating them. This CDR3 is 16 amino acids long. Germline V lookup: CDR1 SGHRS, CDR2 YFSETQ. In DNA form, the CDR3 reads TGCGCCAGCAGCTTGCGGGGGACCGATAGGCCAGATACGCAGTATTTT. The encoded protein is CASSLRGTDRPDTQYF.

V and J are TRBV6-5 and TRBJ1-6; no clear D. V was pared by 2 bases and J by 5 bases, with 10 bases between. Germline V gene sequence: CDR1 MNHEY, CDR2 SVGAGI. The CDR3 covers 15 residues. CDR3: CASSYGGFNNSPLHF. The CDR3 bases are TGTGCCAGCAGTTACGGCGGGTTTAATAATTCACCCCTCCACTTT.

The chain combines TRBV2 with TRBJ2-1; TRBD1 matches at 10 bases. The CDR3 is 13 amino acids. The germline gives CDR1 SNHLY, CDR2 FYNNEI. As DNA, the CDR3 is TGTTCACTGGCGGGACAGGGGTTCAGTGAGCAGTTCTTC. This translates into CSLAGQGFSEQFF.

CDR3 coding DNA: TGCGCCAGCAGCTTGGTCCCGGGGGTCGACGAGCAGTACTTC. This sequence encodes CASSLVPGVDEQYF. The chain combines TRBV5-1 with TRBJ2-7; D perhaps matches TRBD2 (6 bases). The CDR3 runs to 14 residues. V was clipped by 0 bases and J by 5 bases, with 12 bases between them. Germline V CDR1 and CDR2: SGHRS, YFSETQ.